These 28 T cell receptor beta chains were sequenced from one sample in a study of control samples from healthy donors and cancer patients. Some clones are missing from TCRdb's copy, which holds only in-frame ones; the method was immunoSEQ multiplex PCR. The table lists 120,000 to 150,000 clones, roughly 93% of them singletons, with 5.8% in the top ten. The sample taken for sequencing was blood. The receptors originated from a man between 18 and 29 years old in good health.

The rearrangement links TRBV7-9 to TRBJ2-1; tentative D call: TRBD1 (6 bases). Germline assignment: CDR1 SEHNR and CDR2 FQNEAQ (reference sequence). The V end lost 5 bases, the J end lost 8 bases, and 22 bases lay between the germline ends. The CDR3 covers 16 residues. The CDR3 DNA reads TGTGCCAGCAGCCCCCGTCGATCAGGGGAAAGGTATGAGCAGTTCTTC. This sequence encodes CASSPRRSGERYEQFF.

This chain uses TRBV2 with TRBJ2-2, with TRBD2 matching over 8 bases. Germline V lookup: CDR1 SNHLY, CDR2 FYNNEI. Trimming at V came to 6 bases and at J to 1 base, leaving 7 bases not matched to a gene. The CDR3 contains 16 residues. The CDR3 reads CASSLTSGGNTGELFF. CDR3 coding DNA: TGTGCCAGCAGCCTCACCAGCGGGGGGAACACCGGGGAGCTGTTTTTT.

The V call is TRBV13, the J call TRBJ1-3; 9 nucleotides line up with TRBD1. The germline V gene encodes CDR1 PRHDT and CDR2 FYEKMQ (reference sequence). The CDR3 length is 16 residues. The junction had 10 bases not matched to a gene; V was cut back by 6 bases and J by 4 bases. CDR3 sequence: CASRNRDRVPGNTIYF. The CDR3 DNA reads TGTGCCAGCAGAAACCGGGACAGGGTACCGGGAAACACCATATATTTT.

This chain links TRBV28 with TRBJ2-7; 7 bases are a match to TRBD1. V lost 3 bases, J lost 2 bases, and 4 bases stayed unmatched. From germline, CDR1 is MDHEN and CDR2 SYDVKM. CDR3 length: 14 amino acids. CDR3 loop: CASSLRQGAYEQYF. DNA of the CDR3: TGTGCCAGCAGTTTGCGGCAGGGGGCCTACGAGCAGTACTTC. Supplemented by reference TRBV28 and TRBJ2-7, the full variable domain reads DVKVTQSSRYLVKRTGEKVFLECVQDMDHENMFWYRQDPGLGLRLIYFSYDVKMKEKGDIPEGYSVSREKKERFSLILESASTNQTSMYLCASSLRQGAYEQYFGPGTRLTVT.

The V call is TRBV30, the J call TRBJ1-2, with D possibly being TRBD1 (5 bases). The CDR3 covers 14 residues. Germline V CDR1 and CDR2: GTSNPN, SVGIG (reference sequence). Trimming removed 7 bases from V and 4 bases from J, with 19 bases in between. In DNA, the CDR3 is TGTGCCTCCCCTCAGGGAGAAGCACCCTATGGCTACACCTTC. As protein: CASPQGEAPYGYTF. The full variable domain, completed using reference TRBV30 and TRBJ1-2, is SQTIHQWPATLVQPVGSPLSLECTVEGTSNPNLYWYRQAAGRGLQLLFYSVGIGQISSEVPQNLSASRPQDRQFILSSKKLLLSDSGFYLCASPQGEAPYGYTFGSGTRLTVV.

A few counts support this clone. The V call is TRBV18, the J call TRBJ1-2; 12 nucleotides match TRBD1. J lost 7 bases, V lost 3 bases, and 3 bases had no gene match. The CDR3 sequence is 14 residues long. CDR1 is KGHSH, CDR2 LQKENI, per germline. CDR3 sequence: CASSPGQGAFGYTF. The CDR3 DNA follows: TGTGCCAGCTCACCGGGACAGGGGGCTTTTGGCTACACCTTC.

This chain connects TRBV19 to TRBJ2-3; 11 nucleotides align to TRBD1. This CDR3 is 16 amino acids long. From germline, CDR1 is LNHDA and CDR2 SQIVND (reference sequence). Trimming took 4 bases from V and 3 from J; bases not matched to a gene: 6. The CDR3 coding sequence is TGTGCCAGTAGTACCGGGACAGGGGGTCGAACAGATACGCAGTATTTT. Its protein product is CASSTGTGGRTDTQYF. The complete variable domain, with remaining parts taken from reference TRBV19 and TRBJ2-3, reads DGGITQSPKYLFRKEGQNVTLSCEQNLNHDAMYWYRQDPGQGLRLIYYSQIVNDFQKGDIAEGYSVSREKKESFPLTVTSAQKNPTAFYLCASSTGTGGRTDTQYFGPGTRLTVL.

In its sample, this clone was seen once. This chain links TRBV9 with TRBJ2-3; D is perhaps TRBD1 (6 bases). The germline V gene encodes CDR1 SGDLS and CDR2 YYNGEE. The CDR3 contains 15 residues. Trimming left V 4 bases short and J 3 bases short, with 15 bases between. CDR3 loop: CASSRQGLVTDTQYF. In DNA form, the CDR3 reads TGTGCCAGCAGCCGCCAGGGGCTAGTGACAGATACGCAGTATTTT.

This clone came up once. This chain uses TRBV30 with TRBJ2-7; D remains ambiguous. Trimming left V 2 bases short and J 2 bases short, with 13 bases between. Germline CDR1 GTSNPN, CDR2 SVGIG (reference sequence). This CDR3 spans 14 amino acids. The DNA for the CDR3 is TGTGCCTGGAGTCTCGGCCATGATCCCTACGAGCAGTACTTC. It translates to CAWSLGHDPYEQYF. Full variable domain (remainder filled in from reference TRBV30 and TRBJ2-7): SQTIHQWPATLVQPVGSPLSLECTVEGTSNPNLYWYRQAAGRGLQLLFYSVGIGQISSEVPQNLSASRPQDRQFILSSKKLLLSDSGFYLCAWSLGHDPYEQYFGPGTRLTVT.

The genes are TRBV19 and TRBJ2-7, with D unclear. CDR1 is LNHDA, CDR2 SQIVND, per germline (reference sequence). There are 15 residues in the CDR3. V lost 1 base to trimming and J lost 0 bases, with 10 bases between them. CDR3 in amino acids: CASSIGALSSYEQYF. As DNA, the CDR3 is TGTGCCAGTAGTATAGGAGCGTTGAGCTCCTACGAGCAGTACTTC. Full variable domain (rest looked up from reference TRBV19 and TRBJ2-7): DGGITQSPKYLFRKEGQNVTLSCEQNLNHDAMYWYRQDPGQGLRLIYYSQIVNDFQKGDIAEGYSVSREKKESFPLTVTSAQKNPTAFYLCASSIGALSSYEQYFGPGTRLTVT.

The chain is built from TRBV13 and TRBJ1-1, with TRBD1 matching 7 bases. The germline CDR1 and CDR2 sequences are PRHDT and FYEKMQ (reference sequence). V lost 4 bases and J lost 2; bases outside the gene matches: 16. CDR3 size: 18 residues. CDR3: CASSSKYRDSRINTEAFF. As DNA, the CDR3 is TGTGCCAGCAGCTCGAAATACCGGGACAGTCGTATTAACACTGAAGCTTTCTTT.

The genes are TRBV3-1 (or the pseudogene TRBV3-2) and TRBJ2-1; D is uncertain. The CDR3 has 11 amino acids. CDR1 LGHDT and CDR2 YNNKEL come from the germline V gene (reference sequence). Trimming stripped 5 bases from V and 2 bases from J, with 1 base between. CDR3 sequence: CASSAYNEQFF. The CDR3 DNA is TGTGCCAGCAGCGCCTACAATGAGCAGTTCTTC.

This chain joins TRBV6-5 and TRBJ1-1; no clear D. Germline CDR1 reads MNHEY; CDR2 reads SVGAGI. V was cut by 8 bases and J by 1 base, with 11 bases left in between. The CDR3 runs 13 residues. The CDR3 protein is CASFPAGNTEAFF. CDR3 DNA sequence: TGTGCCAGCTTTCCGGCAGGGAACACTGAAGCTTTCTTT.

This chain uses TRBV13 with TRBJ2-5; 8 bases align to TRBD2. CDR3 length: 19 amino acids. After removal of 3 bases from V and 4 bases from J, the junction contained 19 bases not matched to a gene. Germline V lookup: CDR1 PRHDT, CDR2 FYEKMQ (reference sequence). The DNA for the CDR3 is TGTGCCAGCAGCTTTTCCACCGGGACTAGTTTTGGTATCGGAGAGACCCAGTACTTC. Its protein is CASSFSTGTSFGIGETQYF.

This clone was seen only once. J is TRBJ1-2 and V is TRBV5-4; possible D gene TRBD1, 5 bases. There are 13 residues in the CDR3. The V and J ends lost 4 bases and 6 bases respectively, with 13 bases between them. Germline V gene data show CDR1 as SGHNT and CDR2 as YYREEE (reference sequence). CDR3 sequence (DNA): TGTGCCAGCAGCCTAGACAGTTTCGATGGCTACACCTTC. Translated: CASSLDSFDGYTF.

The V gene is TRBV10-3, the J gene TRBJ2-7, with D tentatively TRBD1 (6 bases). Germline V gene lookup returns CDR1 ENHRY and CDR2 SYGVKD. Trimming pared 0 bases from V and 7 bases from J, leaving 19 bases between. The CDR3 covers 16 residues. The CDR3 coding sequence is TGTGCCATCAGTGAGTCGATGGGCGACAGGTCGCGGGAGCAGTACTTC. Encoded protein: CAISESMGDRSREQYF.

The chain employs TRBV9 and TRBJ1-5, with D unresolved. Germline assignment: CDR1 SGDLS and CDR2 YYNGEE. V lost 7 bases to trimming and J lost 0 bases, with 11 bases between them. The CDR3 has 14 residues. The CDR3, as DNA: TGTGCCAGCGGACGGGGATTTAGCAATCAGCCCCAGCATTTT. This codes for CASGRGFSNQPQHF.

The chain links TRBV30 to TRBJ2-1; TRBD2 matches 7 bases. Unmatched junction bases numbered 3, after V lost 0 bases and J lost 4 bases. Germline CDR1 reads GTSNPN; CDR2 reads SVGIG (reference sequence). The CDR3 sequence is 14 residues long. The CDR3 reads CAWSVLAIYNEQFF. As DNA, the CDR3 is TGTGCCTGGAGTGTACTAGCGATTTACAATGAGCAGTTCTTC.

This chain uses TRBV7-2 with TRBJ2-1, with 7 bases matching TRBD2. In germline, CDR1 is SGHTA, CDR2 FQGNSA. This CDR3 comprises 15 residues. V lost 3 bases and J lost 4; bases outside the gene matches: 6. The CDR3 region is CASSFAGEGYNEQFF. The CDR3 nucleotides are TGTGCCAGCAGCTTTGCGGGGGAGGGATACAATGAGCAGTTCTTC.

The chain links TRBV6-5 to TRBJ2-2; D is uncertain. From germline, CDR1 is MNHEY and CDR2 SVGAGI. The CDR3 sequence is 13 residues long. The V gene lost 3 bases and the J gene lost 4 bases, with 6 bases spanning the gap. CDR3 sequence reads: CASSYSPTGELFF. In nucleotides, the CDR3 is TGTGCCAGCAGTTATTCGCCCACCGGGGAGCTGTTTTTT.

The chain is built from TRBV13 and TRBJ1-2, with 7 bases that match TRBD1. Germline assignment: CDR1 PRHDT and CDR2 FYEKMQ (reference sequence). Trimming at V came to 5 bases and at J to 2 bases, leaving 8 bases not matched to a gene. The CDR3 has 15 residues. CDR3 nucleotide sequence: TGTGCCAGCAGCAGAAACAGGGGTACGAACTATGGCTACACCTTC. It encodes CASSRNRGTNYGYTF.

The J gene is TRBJ1-1, the V gene TRBV7-2; TRBD1 agrees at 7 bases. The germline gives CDR1 SGHTA, CDR2 FQGNSA. Unmatched junction bases numbered 7, after V lost 3 bases and J lost 0 bases. The CDR3 has 16 amino acids. CDR3 sequence: CASSLGDRSMNTEAFF. The CDR3 DNA reads TGTGCCAGCAGCTTGGGGGACAGAAGCATGAACACTGAAGCTTTCTTT.

The chain combines TRBV7-9 with TRBJ1-4; tentatively, D is TRBD1 (6 bases). CDR1 SEHNR and CDR2 FQNEAQ come from the germline V gene (reference sequence). Deletions cut 5 bases from V and 0 bases from J, with 19 bases between. The CDR3 length is 18 residues. In nucleotides, the CDR3 is TGTGCCAGCAGCCCCCCGGGTGCCAGGGGCTCAACTAATGAAAAACTGTTTTTT. Its translation: CASSPPGARGSTNEKLFF.

This clone has a single count. This chain connects TRBV5-1 to TRBJ2-1, with a possible D match to TRBD2 (6 bases). This CDR3 is built from 14 residues. Trimming shortened V by 4 bases and J by 6 bases, and 14 bases separated the two germline ends. Germline-derived CDR1 and CDR2 are SGHRS and YFSETQ. The CDR3 is CASSRDFPVNEQFF. For the CDR3, the DNA is TGCGCCAGCAGCCGGGACTTTCCGGTCAATGAGCAGTTCTTC.

The chain joins TRBV9 to TRBJ2-7; the D call may be TRBD1 or TRBD2 (6 bases each). CDR3 length: 15 amino acids. CDR1 is SGDLS and CDR2 is YYNGEE in the germline V gene. The V and J ends lost 0 bases and 3 bases respectively, with 13 bases between them. In DNA form, the CDR3 reads TGTGCCAGCAGCGTAGGAATTGGGGGGCACTACGAGCAGTACTTC. The encoded protein is CASSVGIGGHYEQYF.

In this sample, this clone turned up a few times. The V call is TRBV20-1, the J call TRBJ2-2, with a possible D match to TRBD1 (6 bases). Germline V gene lookup returns CDR1 DFQATT and CDR2 SNEGSKA (reference sequence). The V gene lost 3 bases and the J gene lost 0 bases, with 14 bases spanning the gap. CDR3 length equals 16 residues. The CDR3 DNA sequence: TGCAGTGCTAGTAAAGGACAGTATGCGAACACCGGGGAGCTGTTTTTT. It is translated as CSASKGQYANTGELFF.

CDR3 amino acids: CASSTGPQHNEQFF. CDR3 bases: TGTGCCAGCAGCACAGGCCCTCAGCACAATGAGCAGTTCTTC. The V gene is TRBV11-2, the J gene TRBJ2-1, with D perhaps TRBD1 (5 bases). The ends were cut back, 5 bases at V and 5 bases at J, with 13 bases in the middle. Germline V gene data show CDR1 as SGHAT and CDR2 as FQNNGV. The CDR3 spans 14 residues.

V and J are TRBV7-9 and TRBJ1-4, with D unresolved. CDR1 is SEHNR and CDR2 is FQNEAQ in the germline V gene (reference sequence). This CDR3 is 17 amino acids long. With 2 bases removed from V and 7 bases from J, the gap between germline ends came to 20 bases. The CDR3 nucleotides are TGTGCCAGCAGCTTAAACCAACAACAGCTCATTTTTGAAAAACTGTTTTTT. This codes for CASSLNQQQLIFEKLFF.